This T cell receptor (beta chain) was obtained from a study of human T cells and chemical hapten exposure. Turning to the study itself: Across the whole study, which lasted roughly 24 weeks, patients were given diphenylcyclopropenone on the scalp once a week.

Stated time point: pre-sensitization, week 0. This sample's treatment: therapeutic diphenylcyclopropenone sensitization with weekly scalp DPC. Trimming took off 2 bases at V and 6 bases at J, with 16 bases between the two ends. This CDR3 is built from 15 residues. Looked up from germline, CDR1 is KGHSH and CDR2 is LQKENI. Study-wide results and limits: Relative to control repertoires, expanded TCRs gave rise to significantly more large CDR3 similarity clusters. The number of TCRs over 1 in 1000 frequency stayed unchanged after DPC.

MiXCR, run by TCRdb on the RACE reads, gives a single entry per CDR3 protein. Among approximately 320,000 distinct CDR3 sequences listed, around 5% were seen once. There are a few counts of this clonotype. Its specificity is unknown. The rearrangement uses TRBV18 and TRBJ1-2; D is ambiguous. The sequence derives from a woman between 18 and 30 years old with alopecia areata. Some clones in this sample may be carry-over from other donors' samples. The sample here was whole blood, taken in connection with sensitization to the hapten diphenylcyclopropenone (DPC). Here the CDR3 DNA reads TGTGCCAGCTCACCAGGTATCAGGCCTGATGATGGCTACACCTTC. It encodes CASSPGIRPDDGYTF.